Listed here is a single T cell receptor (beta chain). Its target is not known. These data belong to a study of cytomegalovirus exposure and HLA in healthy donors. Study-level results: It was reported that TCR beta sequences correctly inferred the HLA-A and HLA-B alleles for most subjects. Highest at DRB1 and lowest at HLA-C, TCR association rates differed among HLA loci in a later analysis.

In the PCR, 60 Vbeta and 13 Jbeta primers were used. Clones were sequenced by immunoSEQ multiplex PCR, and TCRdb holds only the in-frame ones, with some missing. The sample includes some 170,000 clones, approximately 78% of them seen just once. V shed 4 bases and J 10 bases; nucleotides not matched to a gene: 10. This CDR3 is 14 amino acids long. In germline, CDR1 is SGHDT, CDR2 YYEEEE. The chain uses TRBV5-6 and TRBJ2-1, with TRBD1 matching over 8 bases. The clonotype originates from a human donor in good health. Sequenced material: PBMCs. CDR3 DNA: TGTGCCAGCAGCACGACAGGGGCCGGGGGAGAGCAGTTCTTC. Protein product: CASSTTGAGGEQFF.